This record looks at one T cell receptor beta chain sequence and its context. What it binds is unknown. This entry is derived from a study of cytomegalovirus exposure and HLA in healthy donors. Study-wide results and limits: Among immune exposure information, only CMV serostatus was available. Sequencing depth across donors, presence/absence analyses assumed, was roughly uniform.

60 Vbeta and 13 Jbeta primers were used in PCR. Sequenced by immunoSEQ multiplex PCR; TCRdb stores in-frame clones only, minus some. The sample yields approximately 150,000 clones, 55% to 80% seen once. V was pared by 5 bases and J by 2 bases, with 10 bases of the junction left unmatched. This CDR3 has 16 residues. Germline-derived CDR1 and CDR2 are MNHEY and SMNVEV (reference sequence). Material for sequencing was PBMCs. This rearrangement joins TRBV27 to TRBJ2-3; TRBD2 agrees at 7 bases. The sequence was collected from a woman in her sixties in good health and CMV-seropositive. The CDR3 is CASSPWGGGPTDTQYF. CDR3 coding DNA: TGTGCCAGCAGTCCTTGGGGGGGAGGGCCCACAGATACGCAGTATTTT.